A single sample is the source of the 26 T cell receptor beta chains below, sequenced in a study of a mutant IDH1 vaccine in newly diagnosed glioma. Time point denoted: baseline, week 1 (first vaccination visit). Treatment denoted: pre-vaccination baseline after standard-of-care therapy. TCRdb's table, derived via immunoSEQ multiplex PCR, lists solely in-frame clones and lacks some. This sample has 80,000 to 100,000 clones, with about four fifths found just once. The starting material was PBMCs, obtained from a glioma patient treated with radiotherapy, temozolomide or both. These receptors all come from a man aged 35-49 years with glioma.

CDR3 bases: TGTGCCAGCAGTTACTCGAGCGGGGGCCTTCCCGAGCAGTACTTC. It yields the protein CASSYSSGGLPEQYF. This chain uses TRBV6-6 with TRBJ2-5, with 8 bases that match TRBD2. The J call is in doubt because the DNA end fits TRBJ2-7 better. There are 15 residues in the CDR3. Per the germline V gene, CDR1 is MNHNY and CDR2 is SVGAGI (reference sequence).

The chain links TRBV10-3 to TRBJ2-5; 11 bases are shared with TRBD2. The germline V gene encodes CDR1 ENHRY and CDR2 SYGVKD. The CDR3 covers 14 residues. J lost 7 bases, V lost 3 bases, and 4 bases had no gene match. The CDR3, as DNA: TGTGCCATCAGTGATATAGCGGGAGGGGCGACCCAGTACTTC. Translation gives CAISDIAGGATQYF.

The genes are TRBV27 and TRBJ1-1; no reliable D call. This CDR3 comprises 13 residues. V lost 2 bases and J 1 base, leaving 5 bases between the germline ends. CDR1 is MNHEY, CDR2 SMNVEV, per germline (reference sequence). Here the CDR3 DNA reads TGTGCCAGCAGTTTAGCCAGGAACACTGAAGCTTTCTTT. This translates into CASSLARNTEAFF.

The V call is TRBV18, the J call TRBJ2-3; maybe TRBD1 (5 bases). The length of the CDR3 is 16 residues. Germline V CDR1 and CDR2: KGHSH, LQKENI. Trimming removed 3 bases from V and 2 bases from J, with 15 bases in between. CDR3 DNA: TGTGCCAGCTCACCTCGGACACATAGCCTCACAGATACGCAGTATTTT. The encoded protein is CASSPRTHSLTDTQYF.

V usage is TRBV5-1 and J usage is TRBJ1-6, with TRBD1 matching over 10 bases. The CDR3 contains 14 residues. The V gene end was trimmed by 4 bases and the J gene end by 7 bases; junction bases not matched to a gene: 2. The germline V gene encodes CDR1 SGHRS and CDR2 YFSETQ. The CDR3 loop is CASSPGQGNSPLHF. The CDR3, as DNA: TGCGCCAGCAGCCCGGGACAGGGGAATTCACCCCTCCACTTT.

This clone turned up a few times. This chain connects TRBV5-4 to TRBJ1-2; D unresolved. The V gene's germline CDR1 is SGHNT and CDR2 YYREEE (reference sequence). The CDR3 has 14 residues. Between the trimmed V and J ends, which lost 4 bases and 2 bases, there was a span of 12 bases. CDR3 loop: CASSLLGTNYGYTF. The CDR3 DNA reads TGTGCCAGCAGCCTGTTGGGTACCAACTATGGCTACACCTTC.

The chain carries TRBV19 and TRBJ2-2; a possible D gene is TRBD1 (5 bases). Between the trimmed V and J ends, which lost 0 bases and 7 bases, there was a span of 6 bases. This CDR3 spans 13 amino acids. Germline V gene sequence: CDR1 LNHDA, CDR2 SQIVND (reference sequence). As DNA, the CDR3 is TGTGCCAGTAGTATAGATCAGGGCGGGGAGCTGTTTTTT. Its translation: CASSIDQGGELFF.

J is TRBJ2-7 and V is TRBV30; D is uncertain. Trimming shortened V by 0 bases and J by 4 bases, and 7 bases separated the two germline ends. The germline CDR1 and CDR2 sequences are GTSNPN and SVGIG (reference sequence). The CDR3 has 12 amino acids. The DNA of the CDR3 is TGTGCCTGGAGTGTCTCGCTATACGAGCAGTACTTC. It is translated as CAWSVSLYEQYF.

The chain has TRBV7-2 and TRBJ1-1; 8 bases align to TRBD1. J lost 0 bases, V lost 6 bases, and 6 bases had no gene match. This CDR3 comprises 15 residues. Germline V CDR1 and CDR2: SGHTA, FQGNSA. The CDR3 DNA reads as TGTGCCAGCAGGATACAGGGGGGAATGAACACTGAAGCTTTCTTT. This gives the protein CASRIQGGMNTEAFF. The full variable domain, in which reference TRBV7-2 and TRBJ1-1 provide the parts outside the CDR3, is GAGVSQSPSNKVTEKGKDVELRCDPISGHTALYWYRQSLGQGLEFLIYFQGNSAPDKSGLPSDRFSAERTGGSVSTLTIQRTQQEDSAVYLCASRIQGGMNTEAFFGQGTRLTVV.

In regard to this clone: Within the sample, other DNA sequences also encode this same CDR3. For the CDR3, the DNA is TGTGCCAGCAGCTTAGTAGACTCAGCCTACGAGCAGTACTTC. Protein product: CASSLVDSAYEQYF. V gene TRBV7-6 combines with J gene TRBJ2-7; no firm D call. The germline V gene encodes CDR1 SGHVS and CDR2 FNYEAQ. CDR3 length equals 14 residues. V was pared by 1 base and J by 2 bases, with 9 bases between. Together with reference TRBV7-6 and TRBJ2-7, the CDR3 gives the full variable domain: GAGVSQSPRYKVTKRGQDVALRCDPISGHVSLYWYRQALGQGPEFLTYFNYEAQQDKSGLPNDRFSAERPEGSISTLTIQRTEQRDSAMYRCASSLVDSAYEQYFGPGTRLTVT.

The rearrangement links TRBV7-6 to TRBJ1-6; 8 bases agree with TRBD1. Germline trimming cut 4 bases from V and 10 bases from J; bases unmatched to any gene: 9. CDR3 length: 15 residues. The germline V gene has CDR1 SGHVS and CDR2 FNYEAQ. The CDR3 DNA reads TGTGCCAGCAGCTCCGCCACAGGGGGACAATCACCCCTCCACTTT. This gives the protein CASSSATGGQSPLHF.

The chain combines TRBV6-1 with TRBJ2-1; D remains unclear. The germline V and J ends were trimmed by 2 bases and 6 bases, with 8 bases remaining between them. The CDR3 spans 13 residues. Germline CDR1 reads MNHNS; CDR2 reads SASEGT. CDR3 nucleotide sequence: TGTGCCAGCAGTGAAAAGGAGAGCAATGAGCAGTTCTTC. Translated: CASSEKESNEQFF.

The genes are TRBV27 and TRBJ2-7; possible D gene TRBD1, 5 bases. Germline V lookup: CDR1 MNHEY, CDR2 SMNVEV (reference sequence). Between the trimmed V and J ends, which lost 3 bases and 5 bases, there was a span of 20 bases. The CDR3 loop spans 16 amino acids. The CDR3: CASSLNSGIARDEQYF. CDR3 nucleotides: TGTGCCAGCAGTTTGAATTCAGGGATCGCTAGGGACGAGCAGTACTTC.

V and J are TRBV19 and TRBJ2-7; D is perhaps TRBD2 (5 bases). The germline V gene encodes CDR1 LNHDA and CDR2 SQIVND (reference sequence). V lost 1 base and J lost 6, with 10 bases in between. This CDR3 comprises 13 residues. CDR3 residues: CASSIAGGFEQYF. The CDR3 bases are TGTGCCAGTAGTATAGCTGGAGGCTTCGAGCAGTACTTC. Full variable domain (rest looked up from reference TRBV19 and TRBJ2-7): DGGITQSPKYLFRKEGQNVTLSCEQNLNHDAMYWYRQDPGQGLRLIYYSQIVNDFQKGDIAEGYSVSREKKESFPLTVTSAQKNPTAFYLCASSIAGGFEQYFGPGTRLTVT.

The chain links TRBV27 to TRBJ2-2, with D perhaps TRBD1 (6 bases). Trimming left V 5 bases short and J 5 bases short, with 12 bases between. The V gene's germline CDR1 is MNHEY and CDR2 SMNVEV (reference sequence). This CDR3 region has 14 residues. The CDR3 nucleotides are TGTGCCAGCAGTCCGACACAGGGAACCGGGGAGCTGTTTTTT. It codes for CASSPTQGTGELFF.

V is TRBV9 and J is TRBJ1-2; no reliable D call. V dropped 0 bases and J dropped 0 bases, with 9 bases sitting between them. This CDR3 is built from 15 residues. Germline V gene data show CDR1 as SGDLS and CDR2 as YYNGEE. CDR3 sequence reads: CASSVGVVTNYGYTF. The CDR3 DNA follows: TGTGCCAGCAGCGTAGGGGTGGTAACTAACTATGGCTACACCTTC. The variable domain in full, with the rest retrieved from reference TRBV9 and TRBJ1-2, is DSGVTQTPKHLITATGQRVTLRCSPRSGDLSVYWYQQSLDQGLQFLIQYYNGEERAKGNILERFSAQQFPDLHSELNLSSLELGDSALYFCASSVGVVTNYGYTFGSGTRLTVV.

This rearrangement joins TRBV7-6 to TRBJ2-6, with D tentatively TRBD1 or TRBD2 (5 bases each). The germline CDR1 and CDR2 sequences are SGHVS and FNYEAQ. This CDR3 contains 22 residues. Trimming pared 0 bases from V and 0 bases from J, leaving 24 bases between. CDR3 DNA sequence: TGTGCCAGCAGCTTAGCGCCAGGACCGCCCGGGGCCATACCCTCTGGGGCCAACGTCCTGACTTTC. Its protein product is CASSLAPGPPGAIPSGANVLTF.

The CDR3 protein is CAISESGDTGEKLFF. CDR3 nucleotides: TGTGCCATCAGTGAGTCTGGGGACACCGGTGAAAAACTGTTTTTT. The chain uses TRBV10-3 and TRBJ1-4; maybe TRBD1 (6 bases). Per the germline V gene, CDR1 is ENHRY and CDR2 is SYGVKD. This CDR3 region has 15 residues. Trimming stripped 0 bases from V and 7 bases from J, with 12 bases between.

The CDR3 loop is CASSWTTGFTDTQYF. The CDR3 coding sequence is TGTGCCAGCAGTTGGACGACAGGGTTTACAGATACGCAGTATTTT. The V and J genes are TRBV27 and TRBJ2-3, with 7 nucleotides matching TRBD1. V trimming: 4 bases; J trimming: 3 bases; junction bases outside the gene matches: 7. Germline lookup yields CDR1 MNHEY and CDR2 SMNVEV (reference sequence). The CDR3 is 15 amino acids.

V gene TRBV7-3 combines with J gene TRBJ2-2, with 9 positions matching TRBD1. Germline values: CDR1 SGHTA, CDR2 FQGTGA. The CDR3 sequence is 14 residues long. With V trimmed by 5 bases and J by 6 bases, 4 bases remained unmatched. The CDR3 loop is CASSLRTGAGELFF. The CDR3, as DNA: TGTGCCAGCAGCCTACGGACAGGGGCCGGGGAGCTGTTTTTT.

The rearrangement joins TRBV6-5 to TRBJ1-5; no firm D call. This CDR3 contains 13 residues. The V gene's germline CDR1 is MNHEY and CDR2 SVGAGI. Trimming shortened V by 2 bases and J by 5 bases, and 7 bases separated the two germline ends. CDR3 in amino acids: CASSYSRDQPQHF. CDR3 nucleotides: TGTGCCAGCAGTTACAGCCGAGATCAGCCCCAGCATTTT.

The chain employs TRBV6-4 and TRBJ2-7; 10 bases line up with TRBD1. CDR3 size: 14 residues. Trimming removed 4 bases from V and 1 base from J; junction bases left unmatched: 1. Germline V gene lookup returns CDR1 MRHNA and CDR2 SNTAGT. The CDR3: CASSAGQGSYEQYF. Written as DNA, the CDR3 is TGTGCCAGCAGTGCGGGACAGGGGTCCTACGAGCAGTACTTC.

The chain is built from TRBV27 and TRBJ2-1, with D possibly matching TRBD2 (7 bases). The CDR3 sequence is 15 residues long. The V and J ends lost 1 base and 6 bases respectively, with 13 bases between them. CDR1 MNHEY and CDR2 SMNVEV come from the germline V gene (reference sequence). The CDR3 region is CASSLYGGGRNEQFF. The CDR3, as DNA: TGTGCCAGCAGTTTATACGGCGGGGGCCGCAATGAGCAGTTCTTC.

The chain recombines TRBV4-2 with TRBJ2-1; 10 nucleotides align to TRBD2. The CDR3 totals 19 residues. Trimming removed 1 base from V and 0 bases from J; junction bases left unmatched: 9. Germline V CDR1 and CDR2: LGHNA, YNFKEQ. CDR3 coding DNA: TGTGCCAGCAGCCAAGGTGGTAGCGGGGGGCCTAGCTCCTACAATGAGCAGTTCTTC. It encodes CASSQGGSGGPSSYNEQFF.

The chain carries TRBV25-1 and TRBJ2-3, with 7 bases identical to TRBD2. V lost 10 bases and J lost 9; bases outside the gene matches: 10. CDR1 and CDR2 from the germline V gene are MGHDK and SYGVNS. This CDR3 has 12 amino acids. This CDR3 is CATKGVGGTQYF. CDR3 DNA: TGTGCCACCAAGGGTGTGGGGGGGACGCAGTATTTT.

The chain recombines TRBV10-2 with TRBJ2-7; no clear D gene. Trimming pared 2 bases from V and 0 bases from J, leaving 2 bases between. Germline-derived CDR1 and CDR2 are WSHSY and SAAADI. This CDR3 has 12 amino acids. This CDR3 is CASSEPSYEQYF. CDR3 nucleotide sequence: TGCGCCAGCAGTGAGCCCTCCTACGAGCAGTACTTC.